This T cell receptor (beta chain) was observed in a study of T cell responses to AZD1222 COVID-19 vaccine. V was cut by 3 bases and J by 4 bases, with 16 bases left in between. Germline CDR1 reads SGHKS; CDR2 reads YYEKEE (reference sequence). The CDR3 totals 16 residues. Sequenced by immunoSEQ multiplex PCR; TCRdb stores in-frame clones only, minus some. The sample lists 95,000 to 100,000 clones; roughly 84% were seen once. V and J are TRBV5-5 and TRBJ2-2; D might be TRBD1 or TRBD2, each matching 5 bases. The starting material was peripheral blood, obtained 28 days after the second AZD1222 dose. This TCR was sampled from an adult who received the AZD1222 COVID-19 vaccine. The CDR3 here is CASSSRMGESTGELFF. CDR3 nucleotide sequence: TGTGCCAGCAGCTCCCGAATGGGGGAATCCACCGGGGAGCTGTTTTTT.